The source of this T cell receptor beta chain is a study of CD8+ T cells in alopecia areata. Peripheral blood samples and lesional scalp punch biopsies were obtained from alopecia areata patients. The germline V and J ends were trimmed by 3 bases and 5 bases, with 14 bases remaining between them. CDR3 length: 15 amino acids. CDR1 and CDR2 (germline): KGHSH, LQKENI. General observations from the study: Among patients, TCR sharing was less clear than in mice, a difference possibly due in part to HLA diversity in the patient population.

Sequencing templates came from extracted RNA that was reverse transcribed into cDNA. TCRdb keeps only in-frame clones here, not all; method: immunoSEQ multiplex PCR. The table records some 99,000 clones, roughly two fifths of them present only once. This clone was seen a handful of times. Its antigen is not known. The chain joins TRBV18 to TRBJ2-1, with D possibly being TRBD1 (6 bases). This sequence was found in a human donor with alopecia areata. Sequencing was carried out using CD4+ T cells sorted from blood. DNA of the CDR3: TGTGCCAGCTCACCGCGGACAGTCAGCAACAATGAGCAGTTCTTC. The encoded protein is CASSPRTVSNNEQFF.